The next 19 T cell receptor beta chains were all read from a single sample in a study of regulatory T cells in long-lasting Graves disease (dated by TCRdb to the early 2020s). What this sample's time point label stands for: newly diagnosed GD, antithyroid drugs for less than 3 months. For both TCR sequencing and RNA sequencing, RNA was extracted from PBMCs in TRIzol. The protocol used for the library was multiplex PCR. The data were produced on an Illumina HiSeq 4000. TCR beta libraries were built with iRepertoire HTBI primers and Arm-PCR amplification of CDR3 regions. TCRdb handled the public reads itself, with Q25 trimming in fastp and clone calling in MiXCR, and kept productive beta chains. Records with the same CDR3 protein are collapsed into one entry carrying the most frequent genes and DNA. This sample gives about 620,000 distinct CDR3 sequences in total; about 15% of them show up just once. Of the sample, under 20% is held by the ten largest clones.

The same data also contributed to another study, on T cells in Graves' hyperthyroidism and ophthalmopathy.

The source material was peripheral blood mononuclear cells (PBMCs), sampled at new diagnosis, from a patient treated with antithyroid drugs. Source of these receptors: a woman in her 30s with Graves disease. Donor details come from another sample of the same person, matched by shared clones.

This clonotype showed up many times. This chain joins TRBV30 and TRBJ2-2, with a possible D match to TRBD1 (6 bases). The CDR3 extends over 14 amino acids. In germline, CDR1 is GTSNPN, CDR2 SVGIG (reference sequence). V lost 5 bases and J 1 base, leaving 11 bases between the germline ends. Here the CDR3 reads CAWEKTGNTGELFF. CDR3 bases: TGTGCCTGGGAAAAGACAGGGAACACCGGGGAGCTGTTTTTT.

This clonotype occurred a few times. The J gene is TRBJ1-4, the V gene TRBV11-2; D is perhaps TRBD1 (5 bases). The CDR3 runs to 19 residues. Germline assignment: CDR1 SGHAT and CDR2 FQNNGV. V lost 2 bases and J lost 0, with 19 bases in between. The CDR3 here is CASSLRGREKGATNEKLFF. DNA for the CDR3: TGTGCCAGCAGCTTAAGAGGCAGGGAGAAGGGTGCAACTAATGAAAAACTGTTTTTT.

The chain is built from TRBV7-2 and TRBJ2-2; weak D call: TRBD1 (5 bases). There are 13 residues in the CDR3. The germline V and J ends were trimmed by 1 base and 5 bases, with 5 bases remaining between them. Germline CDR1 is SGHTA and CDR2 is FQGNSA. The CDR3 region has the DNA TGTGCCAGCAGCTTAGGACAGACCGGGGAGCTGTTTTTT. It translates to CASSLGQTGELFF.

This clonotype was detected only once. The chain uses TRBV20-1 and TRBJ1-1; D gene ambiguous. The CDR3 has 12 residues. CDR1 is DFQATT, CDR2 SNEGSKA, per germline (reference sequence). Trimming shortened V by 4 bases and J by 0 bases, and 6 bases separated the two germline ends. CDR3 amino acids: CSATTLNTEAFF. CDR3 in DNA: TGCAGTGCTACCACGCTGAACACTGAAGCTTTCTTT.

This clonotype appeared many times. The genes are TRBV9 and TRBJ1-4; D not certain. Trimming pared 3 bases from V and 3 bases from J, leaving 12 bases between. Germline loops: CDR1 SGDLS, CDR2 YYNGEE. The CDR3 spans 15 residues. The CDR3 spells CASSAVGGPNEKLFF. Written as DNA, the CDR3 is TGTGCCAGCAGCGCCGTGGGTGGCCCTAATGAAAAACTGTTTTTT.

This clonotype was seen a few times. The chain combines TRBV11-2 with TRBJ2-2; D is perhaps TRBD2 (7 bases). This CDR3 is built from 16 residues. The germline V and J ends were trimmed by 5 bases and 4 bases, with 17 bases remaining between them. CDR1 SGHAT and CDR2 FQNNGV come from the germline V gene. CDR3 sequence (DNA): TGTGCCAGCAGCGCTCAAGGGGGGGGCATCACCGGGGAGCTGTTTTTT. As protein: CASSAQGGGITGELFF.

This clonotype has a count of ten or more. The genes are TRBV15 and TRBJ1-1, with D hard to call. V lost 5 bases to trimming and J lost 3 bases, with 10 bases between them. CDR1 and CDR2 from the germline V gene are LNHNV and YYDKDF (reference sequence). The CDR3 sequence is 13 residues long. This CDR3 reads CATSLLEHTEAFF. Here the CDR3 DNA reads TGTGCCACCAGCCTCCTGGAGCACACTGAAGCTTTCTTT.

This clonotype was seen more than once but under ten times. The CDR3: CAWSRTDDQPQHF. The DNA of the CDR3 is TGTGCCTGGAGTCGGACAGACGATCAGCCCCAGCATTTT. The chain has TRBV30 and TRBJ1-5; possible D gene TRBD1, 6 bases. The CDR3 loop spans 13 amino acids. V lost 2 bases, J lost 5 bases, and 10 bases lay in between. Germline CDR1 GTSNPN, CDR2 SVGIG (reference sequence).

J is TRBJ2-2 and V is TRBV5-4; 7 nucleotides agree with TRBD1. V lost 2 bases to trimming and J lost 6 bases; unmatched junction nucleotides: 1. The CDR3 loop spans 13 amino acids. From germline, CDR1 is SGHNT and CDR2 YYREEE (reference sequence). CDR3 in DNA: TGTGCCAGCAGCTTTACAGGGGCCGGGGAGCTGTTTTTT. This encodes CASSFTGAGELFF.

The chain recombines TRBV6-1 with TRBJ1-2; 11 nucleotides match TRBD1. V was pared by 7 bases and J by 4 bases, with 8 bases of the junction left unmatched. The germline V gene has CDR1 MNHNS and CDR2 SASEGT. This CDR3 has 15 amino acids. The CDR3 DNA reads TGTGCCAGCACCCCGGACAGGGGGCAGATCTATGGCTACACCTTC. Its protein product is CASTPDRGQIYGYTF.

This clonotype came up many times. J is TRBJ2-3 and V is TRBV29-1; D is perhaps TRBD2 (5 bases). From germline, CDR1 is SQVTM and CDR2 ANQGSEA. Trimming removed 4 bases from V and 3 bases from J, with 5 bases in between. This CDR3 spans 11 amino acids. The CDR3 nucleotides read TGCAGCGTTGGCGGGACAGATACGCAGTATTTT. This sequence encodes CSVGGTDTQYF.

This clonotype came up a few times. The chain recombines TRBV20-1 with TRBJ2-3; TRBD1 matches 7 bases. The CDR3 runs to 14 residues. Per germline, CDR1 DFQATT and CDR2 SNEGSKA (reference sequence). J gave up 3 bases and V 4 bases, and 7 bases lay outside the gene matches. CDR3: CSAKTGLGTDTQYF. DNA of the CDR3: TGCAGTGCTAAGACAGGGTTAGGGACAGATACGCAGTATTTT.

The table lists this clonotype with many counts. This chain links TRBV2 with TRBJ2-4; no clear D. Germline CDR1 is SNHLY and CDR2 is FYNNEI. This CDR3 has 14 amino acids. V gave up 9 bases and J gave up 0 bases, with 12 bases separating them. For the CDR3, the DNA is TGTGCCAGTTCCGACATGATAGCCAAAAACATTCAGTACTTC. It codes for CASSDMIAKNIQYF.

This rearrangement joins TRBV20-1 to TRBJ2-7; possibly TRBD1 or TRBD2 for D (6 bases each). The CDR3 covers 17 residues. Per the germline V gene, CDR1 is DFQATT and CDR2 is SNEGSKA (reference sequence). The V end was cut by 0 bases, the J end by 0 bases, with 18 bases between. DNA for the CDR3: TGCAGTGCTAGAGAGGGGGGCCCAGGGGTCATCTCCTACGAGCAGTACTTC. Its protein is CSAREGGPGVISYEQYF.

In DNA form, the CDR3 reads TGTGCCTGGAATAGAGACTATAAATTCGTGTATTTT. Residues: CAWNRDYKFVYF. The V gene is TRBV30, the J gene TRBJ2-3; maybe TRBD2 (5 bases). Germline V gene data show CDR1 as GTSNPN and CDR2 as SVGIG (reference sequence). Trimming took off 4 bases at V and 14 bases at J, with 19 bases between the two ends. The CDR3 length is 12 residues.

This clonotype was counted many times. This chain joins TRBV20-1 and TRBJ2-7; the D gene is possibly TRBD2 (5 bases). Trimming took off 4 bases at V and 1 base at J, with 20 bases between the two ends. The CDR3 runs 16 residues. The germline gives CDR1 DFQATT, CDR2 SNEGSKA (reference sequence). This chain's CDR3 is CSAKSADPTSSYEQYF. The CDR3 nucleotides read TGCAGTGCTAAATCAGCGGACCCGACCTCTTCCTACGAGCAGTACTTC.

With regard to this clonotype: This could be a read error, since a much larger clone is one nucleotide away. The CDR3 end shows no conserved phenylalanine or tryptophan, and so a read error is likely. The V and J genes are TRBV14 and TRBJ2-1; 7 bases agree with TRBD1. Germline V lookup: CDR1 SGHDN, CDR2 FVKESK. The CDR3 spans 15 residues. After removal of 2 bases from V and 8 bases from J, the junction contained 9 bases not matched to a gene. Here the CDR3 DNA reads TGTGCCAGCAGCCAAATTGACAGGGTTTTGGATGAGCAGTTCCTC. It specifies CASSQIDRVLDEQFL.

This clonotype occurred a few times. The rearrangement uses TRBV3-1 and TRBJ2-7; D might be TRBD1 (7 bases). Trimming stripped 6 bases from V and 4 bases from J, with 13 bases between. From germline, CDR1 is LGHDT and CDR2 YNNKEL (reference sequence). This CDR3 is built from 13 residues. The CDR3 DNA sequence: TGTGCCAGCAGGCGGGACAGCAATTACGAGCAGTACTTC. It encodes CASRRDSNYEQYF.

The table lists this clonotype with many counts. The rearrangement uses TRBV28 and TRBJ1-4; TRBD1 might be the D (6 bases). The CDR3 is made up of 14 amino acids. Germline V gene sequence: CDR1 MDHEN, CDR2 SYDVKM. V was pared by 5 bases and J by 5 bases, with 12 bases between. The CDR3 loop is CASSGGSGNEKLFF. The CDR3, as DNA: TGTGCCAGCAGTGGGGGCAGTGGGAATGAAAAACTGTTTTTT.